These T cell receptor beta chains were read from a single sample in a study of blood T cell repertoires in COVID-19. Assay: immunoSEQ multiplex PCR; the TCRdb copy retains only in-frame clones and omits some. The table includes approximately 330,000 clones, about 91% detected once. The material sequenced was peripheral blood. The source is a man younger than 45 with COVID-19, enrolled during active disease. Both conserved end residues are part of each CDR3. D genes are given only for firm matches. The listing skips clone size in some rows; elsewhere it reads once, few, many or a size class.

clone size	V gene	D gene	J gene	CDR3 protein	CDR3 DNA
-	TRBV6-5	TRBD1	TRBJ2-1	CASSQPGQGANEQFF	TGTGCCAGCAGTCAGCCGGGACAGGGGGCCAATGAGCAGTTCTTC
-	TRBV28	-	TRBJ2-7	CASSLSGYEQYF	TGTGCCAGCAGTTTATCCGGCTACGAGCAGTACTTC
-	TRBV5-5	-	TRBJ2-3	CASSLGRWDTQYF	TGTGCCAGCAGCTTAGGCAGGTGGGATACGCAGTATTTT
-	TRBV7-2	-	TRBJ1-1	CASSLGVGSNTEAFF	TGTGCCAGCAGCTTAGGGGTCGGGTCGAACACTGAAGCTTTCTTT
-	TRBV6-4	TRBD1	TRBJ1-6	CASSDTGQGAFSPLHF	TGTGCCAGCAGTGACACGGGACAGGGGGCGTTTTCACCCCTCCACTTT
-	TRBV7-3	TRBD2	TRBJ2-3	CASSSGTSLTDTQYF	TGTGCCAGCAGCTCCGGGACTAGCCTCACAGATACGCAGTATTTT
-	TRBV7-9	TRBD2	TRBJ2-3	CASSLGQAGADTQYF	TGTGCCAGCAGCTTAGGTCAAGCGGGAGCAGATACGCAGTATTTT
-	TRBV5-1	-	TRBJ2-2	CASSPLAGDDTGELFF	TGCGCCAGCTCCCCCCTGGCAGGGGATGACACCGGGGAGCTGTTTTTT
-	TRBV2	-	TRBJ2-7	CASSRGDTTKQYF	TGTGCCAGCAGCAGGGGGGATACTACGAAGCAGTACTTC
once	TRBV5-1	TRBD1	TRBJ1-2	CASSWSRGLNYGYTF	TGCGCCAGCAGCTGGTCCAGGGGGCTTAACTATGGCTACACCTTC